A single sample is the source of the 30 T cell receptor beta chains below, sequenced in a study of T cells in Graves' hyperthyroidism and ophthalmopathy. RNA transcripts served as the template for amplifying TCR beta CDR3 regions. HTBI primers were employed in a first-round RT-PCR of the TCR CDR3. TCRdb reanalysed the multiplex PCR reads using MiXCR and keeps one entry per CDR3 protein. The sample lists 300,000 to 450,000 distinct CDR3 sequences; around an eighth were seen once. The material sequenced was blood. Receptors were obtained from a man aged 30-40 years with Graves' hyperthyroidism that later progressed to Graves' ophthalmopathy.

This clonotype was seen repeatedly, ten times or more. This sequence joins TRBV29-1 and TRBJ1-2; 7 bases map to TRBD1. This CDR3 is 12 amino acids long. Losses at the gene ends were 3 bases for V and 7 bases for J; bases not matched to a gene: 5. CDR1 is SQVTM, CDR2 ANQGSEA, per germline. The CDR3 region has the DNA TGCAGCGTTGAGACAGGGATAAGTGGCTACACCTTC. Residues: CSVETGISGYTF.

This clonotype has a count of ten or more. This chain uses TRBV28 with TRBJ2-1, with 8 bases lining up with TRBD2. This CDR3 has 16 residues. Germline V gene data show CDR1 as MDHEN and CDR2 as SYDVKM. Unmatched junction bases numbered 7, after V lost 3 bases and J lost 3 bases. DNA of the CDR3: TGTGCCAGCAGTTTCGGGAGCGGGGGAGTCTACAATGAGCAGTTCTTC. The encoded protein is CASSFGSGGVYNEQFF.

This clonotype has ten or more counts. The gene calls are TRBV7-9 and TRBJ2-7, with a weak D call TRBD2 (7 bases). V lost 3 bases to trimming and J lost 7 bases, with 13 bases between them. Germline CDR1 SEHNR, CDR2 FQNEAQ (reference sequence). The CDR3 length is 13 residues. The CDR3 here is CASSFGGAVEQYF. CDR3 DNA sequence: TGTGCCAGCAGCTTTGGGGGGGCTGTTGAGCAGTACTTC.

The chain employs TRBV29-1 and TRBJ2-2, with a weak D call TRBD2 (6 bases). CDR3 length: 12 residues. V shed 7 bases and J shed 3 bases, with 9 bases lying between them. Germline V gene lookup returns CDR1 SQVTM and CDR2 ANQGSEA. CDR3 region: CSAPGDTGELFF. The CDR3 DNA follows: TGCAGCGCTCCGGGGGACACCGGGGAGCTGTTTTTT.

V usage is TRBV30 and J usage is TRBJ1-5; weak D call: TRBD1 (6 bases). CDR1 is GTSNPN, CDR2 SVGIG, per germline (reference sequence). The CDR3 consists of 15 residues. Trimming cost V 3 bases and J 1 base, with 13 bases left between them. This CDR3 reads CAWSQGGASNQPQHF. DNA for the CDR3: TGTGCCTGGAGCCAAGGGGGGGCAAGCAATCAGCCCCAGCATTTT.

This clonotype was observed at least ten times. The chain recombines TRBV7-8 with TRBJ2-2, with D unresolved. Trimming stripped 1 base from V and 0 bases from J, with 6 bases between. This CDR3 comprises 15 residues. Germline V gene lookup returns CDR1 SGHVS and CDR2 FQNEAQ. CDR3 amino acids: CASSLGTANTGELFF. CDR3 nucleotide sequence: TGTGCCAGCAGCTTAGGGACCGCGAACACCGGGGAGCTGTTTTTT.

This chain joins TRBV20-1 and TRBJ2-1; maybe TRBD2 (5 bases). CDR1 and CDR2 from the germline V gene are DFQATT and SNEGSKA (reference sequence). V lost 2 bases and J lost 1, with 12 bases in between. This CDR3 contains 15 residues. The CDR3 reads CSARSRRTSYNEQFF. The CDR3 bases are TGCAGTGCTAGATCCCGCCGGACTTCCTACAATGAGCAGTTCTTC.

This clonotype showed up just a few times. The CDR3 loop reads CASSQENGADTQYF. CDR3 coding DNA: TGTGCCAGCAGCCAAGAAAATGGTGCAGATACGCAGTATTTT. The chain recombines TRBV7-3 with TRBJ2-3, with no clear D. Trimming took 5 bases from V and 4 from J, leaving 13 bases between them. The CDR3 sequence is 14 residues long. Germline V gene sequence: CDR1 SGHTA, CDR2 FQGTGA.

The rearrangement links TRBV6-1 to TRBJ2-3, with TRBD2 identical over 12 bases. Germline-derived CDR1 and CDR2 are MNHNS and SASEGT. The V gene end was trimmed by 3 bases and the J gene end by 3 bases; junction bases not matched to a gene: 7. The CDR3 sequence is 17 residues long. CDR3 amino acids: CASSETSGGPGTDTQYF. The CDR3 DNA follows: TGTGCCAGCAGTGAGACTAGCGGGGGCCCAGGAACAGATACGCAGTATTTT.

This chain connects TRBV24-1 to TRBJ2-3; 8 bases map to TRBD1. The germline V gene has CDR1 KGHDR and CDR2 SFDVKD. The J segment lost 3 bases and the V segment lost 4 bases, leaving 11 bases of the junction unmatched. CDR3 length equals 17 residues. The CDR3 region has the DNA TGTGCCACCAGTGACCTACCGACAGGGGTTTCAACAGATACGCAGTATTTT. As protein: CATSDLPTGVSTDTQYF.

This clonotype was observed many times. The V call is TRBV3-1, the J call TRBJ2-5; TRBD2 matches 8 bases. The CDR3 is 14 amino acids. V dropped 4 bases and J dropped 5; count of bases not matched to a gene: 6. Germline V lookup: CDR1 LGHDT, CDR2 YNNKEL (reference sequence). The CDR3 reads CASSPQQRGETQYF. CDR3 nucleotides: TGTGCCAGCAGCCCCCAACAGCGGGGGGAGACCCAGTACTTC.

Comments on this clonotype: A clone one base away is much larger, so this may be a read error. The rearrangement uses TRBV7-3 and TRBJ2-1; D may correspond to TRBD1 or TRBD2 (6 bases each). This CDR3 is built from 16 residues. Looked up from germline, CDR1 is SGHTA and CDR2 is FQGTGA. Trimming removed 6 bases at V and 0 bases at J, with 15 bases between. CDR3 DNA: TGTGCCAGCAGTCGGAGGGTGGGGGCCTCCTACAATGAGCAGTTCTTC. It yields the protein CASSRRVGASYNEQFF.

This clonotype was observed a single time. A much bigger clone sits one base away, suggesting this may be a read error. The chain carries TRBV11-2 and TRBJ2-3; D is perhaps TRBD2 (5 bases). The V end was cut by 4 bases, the J end by 2 bases, with 16 bases between. CDR1 and CDR2 from the germline V gene are SGHAT and FQNNGV. CDR3 length: 16 amino acids. The CDR3 reads CASSSSRAGLTDTQYF. In DNA form, the CDR3 reads TGTGCCAGCAGCTCAAGTCGTGCGGGTCTCACAGATACGCAGTATTTT. The full variable domain, completed using reference TRBV11-2 and TRBJ2-3, is EAGVAQSPRYKIIEKRQSVAFWCNPISGHATLYWYQQILGQGPKLLIQFQNNGVVDDSQLPKDRFSAERLKGVDSTLKIQPAKLEDSAVYLCASSSSRAGLTDTQYFGPGTRLTVL.

The gene calls are TRBV20-1 and TRBJ2-2; D tentatively reads TRBD1 or TRBD2 (5 bases each). Germline V lookup: CDR1 DFQATT, CDR2 SNEGSKA (reference sequence). This CDR3 has 14 residues. V shed 3 bases and J shed 4 bases, with 12 bases lying between them. CDR3 bases: TGCAGTGCTAGTGGGGGTCCTAGCACCGGGGAGCTGTTTTTT. This translates into CSASGGPSTGELFF.

The chain recombines TRBV5-1 with TRBJ2-2, with 14 bases that match TRBD2. CDR1 SGHRS and CDR2 YFSETQ come from the germline V gene. Trimming at V came to 4 bases and at J to 0 bases, leaving 2 bases not matched to a gene. The CDR3 is 17 amino acids. DNA for the CDR3: TGCGCCAGCAGCGGGGGACTAGCGGGGGCGAACACCGGGGAGCTGTTTTTT. Amino acids: CASSGGLAGANTGELFF.

The chain is built from TRBV7-9 and TRBJ1-6, with a possible D match to TRBD1 (5 bases). The CDR3 runs 15 residues. The germline V and J ends were trimmed by 2 bases and 7 bases, with 12 bases remaining between them. Germline V gene lookup returns CDR1 SEHNR and CDR2 FQNEAQ (reference sequence). This CDR3 reads CASSLRNGGNSPLHF. In nucleotides, the CDR3 is TGTGCCAGCAGCTTAAGGAACGGGGGGAATTCACCCCTCCACTTT.

This clonotype has a count of ten or more. The chain is built from TRBV12-5 and TRBJ1-6; D not resolved. Germline CDR1 reads LGHNT; CDR2 reads FRNRAP. CDR3 length: 12 residues. The V end was cut by 6 bases, the J end by 6 bases, with 6 bases between. The DNA of the CDR3 is TGTGCTAGTGGCCGGGGTAATTCACCCCTCCACTTT. It translates to CASGRGNSPLHF.

This clonotype was counted ten times or more. The chain is built from TRBV7-9 and TRBJ2-3; the match to TRBD2 covers 8 bases. V lost 5 bases to trimming and J lost 2 bases; unmatched junction nucleotides: 3. Germline V gives CDR1 SEHNR, CDR2 FQNEAQ (reference sequence). The CDR3 has 14 amino acids. The CDR3 DNA is TGTGCCAGCAGCCCGACTAGCGCCACAGATACGCAGTATTTT. Translating it yields CASSPTSATDTQYF.

This chain links TRBV5-1 with TRBJ2-4; D possibly uses TRBD1 or TRBD2 (5 bases each). The CDR3 covers 18 residues. Trimming took 4 bases from V and 0 from J, leaving 20 bases between them. Germline V gives CDR1 SGHRS, CDR2 YFSETQ. The CDR3: CASSPKPGDLVAKNIQYF. The CDR3 DNA sequence: TGCGCCAGCAGCCCGAAGCCTGGGGACCTTGTAGCCAAAAACATTCAGTACTTC.

This chain uses TRBV6-1 with TRBJ2-7, with 8 bases matching TRBD1. V shed 3 bases and J 7 bases; nucleotides not matched to a gene: 8. Per the germline V gene, CDR1 is MNHNS and CDR2 is SASEGT. The CDR3 length is 14 residues. The CDR3 protein is CASSEQGAGEEQYF. CDR3 DNA sequence: TGTGCCAGCAGTGAGCAGGGGGCAGGAGAAGAGCAGTACTTC.

This rearrangement joins TRBV20-1 to TRBJ2-2; 8 bases fit TRBD1. CDR1 and CDR2 (germline): DFQATT, SNEGSKA (reference sequence). The trim removed 0 bases at V and 7 bases at J, leaving 7 bases unmatched. The CDR3 runs 15 residues. CDR3 region: CSARDMTGAGGELFF. The CDR3 DNA reads TGCAGTGCTAGAGATATGACAGGGGCTGGCGGGGAGCTGTTTTTT.

Ten or more counts support this clonotype. This chain connects TRBV6-5 to TRBJ2-7; D not resolved. The V end was cut by 0 bases, the J end by 5 bases, with 8 bases between. There are 13 residues in the CDR3. The germline V gene has CDR1 MNHEY and CDR2 SVGAGI. CDR3 residues: CASSYSTPHEQYF. The CDR3 nucleotides read TGTGCCAGCAGTTACTCGACTCCCCACGAGCAGTACTTC.

Turning to this clonotype: A read error may be the cause here, since a much bigger clone is one base away. The chain employs TRBV2 and TRBJ1-2; the D gene is possibly TRBD1 (6 bases). Germline values: CDR1 SNHLY, CDR2 FYNNEI. CDR3 size: 13 residues. The CDR3 is CAGREDSSYGYTF. The CDR3 DNA is TGTGCCGGCAGGGAGGACAGTTCCTATGGCTACACCTTC.

The table lists this clonotype with many counts. V usage is TRBV10-1 and J usage is TRBJ1-3, with 9 bases identical to TRBD1. Germline V gene data show CDR1 as WNHNN and CDR2 as SYGVQD (reference sequence). This CDR3 is built from 15 residues. V was pared by 2 bases and J by 4 bases, with 3 bases of the junction left unmatched. This CDR3 is CASSEGTGPGNTIYF. CDR3 nucleotide sequence: TGCGCCAGCAGTGAGGGGACAGGGCCGGGAAACACCATATATTTT.

The chain is built from TRBV15 and TRBJ1-4; D is undetermined. V dropped 0 bases and J dropped 7 bases, with 12 bases sitting between them. CDR3 length: 15 amino acids. Germline-derived CDR1 and CDR2 are LNHNV and YYDKDF (reference sequence). The CDR3 DNA reads as TGTGCCACCAGCAGAGATCGGAATCTTGGTGAAAAACTGTTTTTT. The encoded protein is CATSRDRNLGEKLFF.

This clonotype was picked up a small number of times. The chain uses TRBV7-6 and TRBJ2-2, with D possibly being TRBD2 (6 bases). The CDR3 is 16 amino acids. Looked up from germline, CDR1 is SGHVS and CDR2 is FNYEAQ. V was clipped by 1 base and J by 4 bases, with 13 bases between them. DNA for the CDR3: TGTGCCAGCAGCTTAGGTGGAGGGAGAGGCACCGGGGAGCTGTTTTTT. Translated, it gives CASSLGGGRGTGELFF.

This clonotype was seen many times. The chain combines TRBV2 with TRBJ2-3, with TRBD1 matching over 10 bases. CDR1 and CDR2 from the germline V gene are SNHLY and FYNNEI. The trim removed 4 bases at V and 4 bases at J, leaving 2 bases unmatched. CDR3 length equals 14 residues. CDR3 protein: CASSADRGPDTQYF. CDR3 sequence (DNA): TGTGCCAGCAGTGCTGACAGGGGGCCAGATACGCAGTATTTT.

This clonotype has only a few counts. The rearrangement links TRBV7-6 to TRBJ1-3; D gene ambiguous. V was pared by 5 bases and J by 0 bases, with 11 bases between. CDR1 is SGHVS and CDR2 is FNYEAQ in the germline V gene. The CDR3 extends over 15 amino acids. CDR3 loop: CASSPRIGSGNTIYF. The CDR3 region has the DNA TGTGCCAGCAGCCCCCGGATAGGCTCTGGAAACACCATATATTTT.

This clonotype was detected many times. The chain recombines TRBV11-2 with TRBJ2-6; a possible D gene is TRBD2 (6 bases). This CDR3 contains 13 residues. Trimming pared 10 bases from V and 3 bases from J, leaving 10 bases between. CDR1 and CDR2 from the germline V gene are SGHAT and FQNNGV. CDR3 loop: CATRRVGANVLTF. Here the CDR3 DNA reads TGTGCCACAAGGAGGGTTGGGGCCAACGTCCTGACTTTC.

The chain links TRBV3-1 to TRBJ2-5, with 10 bases aligning to TRBD1. Looked up from germline, CDR1 is LGHDT and CDR2 is YNNKEL (reference sequence). This CDR3 has 17 residues. V shed 6 bases and J 1 base; nucleotides not matched to a gene: 11. The chain's CDR3 is CASRPGQGSYGQETQYF. For the CDR3, the DNA is TGTGCCAGCAGACCGGGACAGGGGTCCTATGGCCAAGAGACCCAGTACTTC.